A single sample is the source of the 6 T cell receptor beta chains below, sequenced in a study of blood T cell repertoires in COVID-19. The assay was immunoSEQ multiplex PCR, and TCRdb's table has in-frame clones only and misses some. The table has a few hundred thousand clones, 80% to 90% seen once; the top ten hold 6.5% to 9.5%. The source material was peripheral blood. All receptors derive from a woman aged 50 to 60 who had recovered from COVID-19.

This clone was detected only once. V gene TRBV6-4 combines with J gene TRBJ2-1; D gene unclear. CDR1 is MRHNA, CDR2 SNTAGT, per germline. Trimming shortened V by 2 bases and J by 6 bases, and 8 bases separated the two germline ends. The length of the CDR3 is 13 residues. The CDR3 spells CASSDEASNEQFF. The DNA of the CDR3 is TGTGCCAGCAGTGACGAGGCGAGCAATGAGCAGTTCTTC.

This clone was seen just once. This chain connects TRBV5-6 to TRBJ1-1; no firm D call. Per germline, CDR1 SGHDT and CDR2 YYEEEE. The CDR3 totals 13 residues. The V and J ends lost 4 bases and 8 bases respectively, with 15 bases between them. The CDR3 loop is CASSEKRVREAFF. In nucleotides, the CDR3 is TGTGCCAGCAGCGAAAAACGTGTCAGGGAAGCTTTCTTT.

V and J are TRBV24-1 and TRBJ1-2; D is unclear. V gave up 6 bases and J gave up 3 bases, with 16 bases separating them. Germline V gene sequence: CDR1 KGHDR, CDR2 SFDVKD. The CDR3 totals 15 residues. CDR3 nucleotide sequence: TGTGCCACCAGTTTCTGTCTAGCAGCTTACTATGGCTACACCTTC. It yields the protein CATSFCLAAYYGYTF.

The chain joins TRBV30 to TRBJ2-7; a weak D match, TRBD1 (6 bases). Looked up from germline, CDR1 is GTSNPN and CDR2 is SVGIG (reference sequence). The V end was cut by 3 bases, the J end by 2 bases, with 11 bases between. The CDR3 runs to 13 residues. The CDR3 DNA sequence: TGTGCCTGGAGCCGGGACATTACCTACGAGCAGTACTTC. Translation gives CAWSRDITYEQYF.

The DNA of the CDR3 is TGTGCCAGCATAGGTAAGACAGGGACTGGGGCCAACGTCCTGACTTTC. This codes for CASIGKTGTGANVLTF. This rearrangement joins TRBV28 to TRBJ2-6, with 7 bases that match TRBD1. The V gene's germline CDR1 is MDHEN and CDR2 SYDVKM. This CDR3 comprises 16 residues. The trim removed 7 bases at V and 2 bases at J, leaving 8 bases unmatched. The complete variable domain, with remaining parts taken from reference TRBV28 and TRBJ2-6, reads DVKVTQSSRYLVKRTGEKVFLECVQDMDHENMFWYRQDPGLGLRLIYFSYDVKMKEKGDIPEGYSVSREKKERFSLILESASTNQTSMYLCASIGKTGTGANVLTFGAGSRLTVL.

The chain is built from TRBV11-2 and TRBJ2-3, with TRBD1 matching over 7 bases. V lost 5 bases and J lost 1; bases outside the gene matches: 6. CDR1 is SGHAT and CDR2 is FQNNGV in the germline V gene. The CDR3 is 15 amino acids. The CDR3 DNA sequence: TGTGCCAGCAGCCCAGGACAGGTCGGCACAGATACGCAGTATTTT. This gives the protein CASSPGQVGTDTQYF. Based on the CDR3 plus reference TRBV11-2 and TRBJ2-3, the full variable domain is EAGVAQSPRYKIIEKRQSVAFWCNPISGHATLYWYQQILGQGPKLLIQFQNNGVVDDSQLPKDRFSAERLKGVDSTLKIQPAKLEDSAVYLCASSPGQVGTDTQYFGPGTRLTVL.